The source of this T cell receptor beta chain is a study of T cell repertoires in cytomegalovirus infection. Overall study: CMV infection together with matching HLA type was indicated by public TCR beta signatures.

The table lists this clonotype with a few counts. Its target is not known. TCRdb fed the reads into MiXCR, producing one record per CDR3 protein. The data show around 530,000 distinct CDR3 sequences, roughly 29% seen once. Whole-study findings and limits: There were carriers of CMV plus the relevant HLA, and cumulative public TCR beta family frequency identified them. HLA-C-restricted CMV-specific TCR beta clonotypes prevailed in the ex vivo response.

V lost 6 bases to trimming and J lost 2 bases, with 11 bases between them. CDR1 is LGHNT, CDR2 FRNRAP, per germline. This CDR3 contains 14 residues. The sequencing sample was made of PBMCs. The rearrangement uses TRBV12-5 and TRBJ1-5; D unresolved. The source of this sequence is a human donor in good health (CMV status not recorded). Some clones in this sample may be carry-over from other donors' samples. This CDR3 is CASGDDFGNQPQHF. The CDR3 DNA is TGTGCTAGTGGCGATGACTTTGGCAATCAGCCCCAGCATTTT.